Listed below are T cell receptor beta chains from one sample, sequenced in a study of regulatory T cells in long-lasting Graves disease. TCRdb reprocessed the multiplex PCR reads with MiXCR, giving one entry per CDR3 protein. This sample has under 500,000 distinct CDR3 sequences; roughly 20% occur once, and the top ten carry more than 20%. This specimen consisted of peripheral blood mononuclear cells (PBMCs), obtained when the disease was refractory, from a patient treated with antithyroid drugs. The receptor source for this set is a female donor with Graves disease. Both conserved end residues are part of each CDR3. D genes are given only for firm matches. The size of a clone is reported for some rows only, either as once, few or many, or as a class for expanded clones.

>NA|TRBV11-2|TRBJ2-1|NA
TGTGCCAGCAGCTCAGAAGTCTACAATGAGCAGTTCTTC
CASSSEVYNEQFF
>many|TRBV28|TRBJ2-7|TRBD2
TGTGCCAGCAGGCAGACTAGCGGGAGTTTCGAGCAGTACTTC
CASRQTSGSFEQYF
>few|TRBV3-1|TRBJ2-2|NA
TGTGCCAGCAGTGTTGGCGGGGAGCTGTTTTTT
CASSVGGELFF
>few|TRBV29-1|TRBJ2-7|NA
TGCAGCGTGGATCGGACTTTCTACGAGCAGTACTTC
CSVDRTFYEQYF
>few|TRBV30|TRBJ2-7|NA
TGTGCCTGGAGTGTACGAAAAGGGGGACTTTTAACCTACGAGCAGTACTTC
CAWSVRKGGLLTYEQYF
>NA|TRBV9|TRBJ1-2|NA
TGTGCCAGCAGCGTAGGCAGGGGAAGCTATGGCTACACCTTC
CASSVGRGSYGYTF
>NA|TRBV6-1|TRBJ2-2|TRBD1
TGTGCCAGCAGTAATACCGGGACAGGGCCCACCGGGGAGCTGTTTTTT
CASSNTGTGPTGELFF
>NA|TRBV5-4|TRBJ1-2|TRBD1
TGTGCCAGCAGCTTACAGGGGGCATTCTATGACTACACCTTC
CASSLQGAFYDYTF
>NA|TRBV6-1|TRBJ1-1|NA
TGTGCCAGCAATCGCAGGGAGAACACTGAAGCTTTCTTT
CASNRRENTEAFF
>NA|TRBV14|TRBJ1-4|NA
TGTGCCAGCAGCCAAGGGGGGAAGAATGAAAAACTGTTTTTT
CASSQGGKNEKLFF
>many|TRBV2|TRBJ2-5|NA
TGTGCCAGCAGTGACGGGCGCCAAGAGACCCAGTACTTC
CASSDGRQETQYF
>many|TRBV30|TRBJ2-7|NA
TGTGCCTGGAGTGTACCCGGGACCAGGGAGCAGTACTTC
CAWSVPGTREQYF
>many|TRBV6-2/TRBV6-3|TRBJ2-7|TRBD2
TGTGCCAGCAGTTACCCCTTCGGGGGGAGATCCTACGAGCAGTACTTC
CASSYPFGGRSYEQYF
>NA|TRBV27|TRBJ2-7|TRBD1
TGTGCCAGCAGTTTACGGGACAGGTACTACGAGCAGTACTTC
CASSLRDRYYEQYF
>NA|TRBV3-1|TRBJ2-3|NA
TGTGCCAGCAGTATGGGGCGCCGAACAGATACGCAGTATTTT
CASSMGRRTDTQYF
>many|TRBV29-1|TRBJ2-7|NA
TGCAGCGTTGAAGTAGGGGGGCGACAGGGTCCCTCCTACGAGCAGTACTTC
CSVEVGGRQGPSYEQYF
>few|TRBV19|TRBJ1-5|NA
TGTGCCAGTAGTATCGCTGGGGCGGCGAGCAATCAGCCCCAGCATTTT
CASSIAGAASNQPQHF
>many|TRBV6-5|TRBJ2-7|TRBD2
TGTGCCAGCAGTTACTCGGAGCCCGGGACTAGCGGGAATCAGTACTTC
CASSYSEPGTSGNQYF
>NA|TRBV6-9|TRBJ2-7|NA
TGTGCCAGCAGTTGGCGCGGGACAGGGGTCCTAGCGGGATCCTACGAGCAGTACTTC
CASSWRGTGVLAGSYEQYF